Listed below are T cell receptor beta chains from one sample, sequenced in a study of T-cell memory formation after mild COVID-19. MiXCR was run by TCRdb on the 5' RACE reads, yielding one entry per CDR3 protein. The repertoire consists of under 250,000 distinct CDR3 sequences, with approximately 10% occurring once and the leading ten covering around 20%. Material for sequencing was PBMCs or a T cell subset sorted from them (not recorded which). All receptors derive from a man younger than 30 who had mild COVID-19 (a few samples of this study predate the infection). Cell type and time point are not known. Both conserved end residues are part of each CDR3. A D gene is named only where the DNA matches it firmly. Clone size is given for some rows only: seen once, a few or many times, or a class if the clone is expanded.

>NA|TRBJ2-7|many|TRBV6-1
TGTGCCAGCACCTCCTTCTCCTACGAGCAGTACTTC
CASTSFSYEQYF
>TRBD1|TRBJ1-4|NA|TRBV6-6
TGTGCCAGCAGTCCTACAGGGGGCGCAACTAATGAAAAACTGTTTTTT
CASSPTGGATNEKLFF
>NA|TRBJ2-7|NA|TRBV27
TGTGCCAGCAGTTTCCCCAATTACGAGCAGTACTTC
CASSFPNYEQYF
>NA|TRBJ2-5|NA|TRBV27
TGTGCCAGCAGTTTTGACAGTCAAGAGACCCAGTACTTC
CASSFDSQETQYF
>NA|TRBJ2-2|NA|TRBV6-5
TGTGCCAGCACCCCCAGTTTCGCCGGGGAGCTGTTTTTT
CASTPSFAGELFF
>TRBD2|TRBJ2-1|few|TRBV12-3/TRBV12-4
TGTGCCAGCAGTCCTCCGGGACTAGCGGGGGGCAAGCAGTTCTTC
CASSPPGLAGGKQFF
>TRBD1|TRBJ2-3|NA|TRBV7-2
TGTGCCAGCAGCTCCCCGGGACAGGGGGCGTCGGGGCCAGATACGCAGTATTTT
CASSSPGQGASGPDTQYF
>TRBD2|TRBJ2-3|few|TRBV20-1
TGCAGTGCTCCTACCCCAGCGGGGGGGCCCACAGATACGCAGTATTTT
CSAPTPAGGPTDTQYF
>NA|TRBJ1-5|NA|TRBV30
TGTGCCTTTAACTCGGATAGCAATCAGCCCCAGCATTTT
CAFNSDSNQPQHF
>TRBD1|TRBJ2-1|many|TRBV5-1
TGCGCCAGCAGCTATGGACAGGGGGCCGATGAGCAGTTCTTC
CASSYGQGADEQFF
>TRBD2|TRBJ2-1|NA|TRBV20-1
TGCAGTGCTAGAGATCGGCTAGCGGGGGGGACCAATGAGCAGTTCTTC
CSARDRLAGGTNEQFF
>TRBD1|TRBJ2-3|NA|TRBV5-1
TGCGCCAGCAGCTTGACAGGGGGCGCCGGCACAGATACGCAGTATTTT
CASSLTGGAGTDTQYF
>NA|TRBJ2-7|NA|TRBV2
TGTGCCAGCAGTGGGGACACAGGGTTAGAGGACGAGCAGTACTTC
CASSGDTGLEDEQYF
>NA|TRBJ2-7|NA|TRBV4-1
TGCGCCAGCAGCCAAGGGCTAGGGACTTCCGGCGAGCAGTACTTC
CASSQGLGTSGEQYF
>TRBD2|TRBJ2-2|NA|TRBV28
TGTGCCAGCAGTGTAGCGGGGGCCGCCGCCGGGGAGCTGTTTTTT
CASSVAGAAAGELFF
>NA|TRBJ2-5|few|TRBV12-3/TRBV12-4
TGTGCCAGCAGCCTAAACAGGGAAGGTATGGAGACCCAGTACTTC
CASSLNREGMETQYF
>NA|TRBJ1-5|NA|TRBV5-5
TGTGCCAGCAGCTTAAAGGCAGGAGCGGCCCCCAATCAGCCCCAGCATTTT
CASSLKAGAAPNQPQHF
>NA|TRBJ2-2|many|TRBV7-2
TGTGCCAGCAGCTTGCAGAGCGCGAACACCGGGGAGCTGTTTTTT
CASSLQSANTGELFF
>NA|TRBJ2-1|NA|TRBV20-1
TGCAGTGCTAGAGATCTTTCGTCCAATGAGCAGTTCTTC
CSARDLSSNEQFF
>NA|TRBJ1-5|once|TRBV28
TGTGCCAGCTCCTCGCCCGGAAGGGGTCAGCCCCAGCATTTT
CASSSPGRGQPQHF
>TRBD1|TRBJ2-3|few|TRBV5-1
TGCGCCAGCAGCCCAATGGACAGGGGGAGCGCAGATACGCAGTATTTT
CASSPMDRGSADTQYF
>NA|TRBJ1-2|NA|TRBV20-1
TGCAGTGCTAGAGGGACAGTTCAAGGCTACACCTTC
CSARGTVQGYTF
>NA|TRBJ2-3|few|TRBV11-2
TGTGCCAGCAGTCATGGACCGTGGCAGTATTTT
CASSHGPWQYF
>NA|TRBJ1-5|NA|TRBV2
TGTGCCAGCAGTGAATTTCGGGGACTTAACAATCAGCCCCAGCATTTT
CASSEFRGLNNQPQHF
>TRBD1|TRBJ1-3|few|TRBV9
TGTGCCAGCAGCCCCGGACAGGGAAGCTCTGGAAACACCATATATTTT
CASSPGQGSSGNTIYF
>TRBD1|TRBJ1-3|NA|TRBV10-3
TGTGCCATCAGATGGACAGGGGAGGCTGGAAACACCATATATTTT
CAIRWTGEAGNTIYF
>NA|TRBJ2-3|many|TRBV5-4
TGTGCCAGCAGCTTGGTGGGACCAGATACGCAGTATTTT
CASSLVGPDTQYF
>NA|TRBJ2-1|few|TRBV6-2/TRBV6-3
TGTGCCAGCAGTTACGCGGGACCACTTCGCAGGAGTGAGCAGTTCTTC
CASSYAGPLRRSEQFF
>NA|TRBJ2-2|NA|TRBV29-1
TGCAGTGCCCAGAGGGCAGGAGGCACCGGGGAGCTGTTTTTT
CSAQRAGGTGELFF
>TRBD2|TRBJ2-5|many|TRBV12-3/TRBV12-4
TGTGCCAGCACCCCGGGACTAAGCATCGAGACCCAGTACTTC
CASTPGLSIETQYF
>TRBD2|TRBJ2-7|NA|TRBV10-3
TGTGCCATCAGTGACGACCAAGGGGAGCGGGGCTACGAGCAGTACTTC
CAISDDQGERGYEQYF
>NA|TRBJ1-6|many|TRBV6-5
TGTGCCAGCAGTAAACAGGGTTTAATCGAGAATTCACCCCTCCACTTT
CASSKQGLIENSPLHF
>NA|TRBJ1-2|NA|TRBV7-2
TGTGCCAGCAGCTTAGCGCCGGGACTCGGCTACACCTTC
CASSLAPGLGYTF
>NA|TRBJ2-2|few|TRBV9
TGTGCCAGCAGCGCTGGACAGAGGACCGGGGAGCTGTTTTTT
CASSAGQRTGELFF
>TRBD2|TRBJ2-1|few|TRBV12-3/TRBV12-4
TGTGCCAGCAGTCCCTTAGCGGGGGGTTTGATATACAATGAGCAGTTCTTC
CASSPLAGGLIYNEQFF
>NA|TRBJ2-2|NA|TRBV24-1
TGTGCCACCAGCTGGTTGACCGGGGAGCTGTTTTTT
CATSWLTGELFF
>TRBD1|TRBJ1-4|few|TRBV9
TGTGCCAGCAGCGTAGGACAGGGGAATGAAAAACTGTTTTTT
CASSVGQGNEKLFF
>NA|TRBJ2-3|many|TRBV28
TGTGCCAGCAGTGCCACAGATACGCAGTATTTT
CASSATDTQYF
>TRBD1|TRBJ1-2|NA|TRBV5-1
TGCGCCAGCAGCAGGGGACAGGGTGTGTCGGGCTATGGCTACACCTTC
CASSRGQGVSGYGYTF
>NA|TRBJ2-2|NA|TRBV11-2
TGTGCCAGCAGCTTAGACCCCCCCGGGGCCGGGATAACTGGGGAGCTGTTTTTT
CASSLDPPGAGITGELFF
>NA|TRBJ1-6|NA|TRBV12-3/TRBV12-4
TGTGCCAGCAGTTTACAGGGACCGCTCGGGATGGCCCTCCACTTT
CASSLQGPLGMALHF
>NA|TRBJ2-2|NA|TRBV7-2
TGTGCCAGCAGCTTATTCAGGACCGGGGAGCTGTTTTTT
CASSLFRTGELFF
>NA|TRBJ1-1|few|TRBV20-1
TGCAGTGCTAGAGGGGGCGCAGGAAACACTGAAGCTTTCTTT
CSARGGAGNTEAFF
>NA|TRBJ1-2|many|TRBV9
TGTGCCAGCAGCCCCCATAGTGGACCGTACCCTCCCTATGGCTACACCTTC
CASSPHSGPYPPYGYTF
>TRBD1|TRBJ1-5|few|TRBV28
TGTGCCAGCAGAACAGGGGGCGGTTTCGACGGCCTTTTT
CASRTGGGFDGLF
>NA|TRBJ1-1|NA|TRBV6-1
TGTGCCAGCAATCGAGGAGGAGGGCGTGAAGCTTTCTTT
CASNRGGGREAFF
>NA|TRBJ2-2|NA|TRBV6-2/TRBV6-3
TGTGCCAGCAGCAGGGAGGAAACCGGGGAGCTGTTTTTT
CASSREETGELFF
>TRBD1|TRBJ1-5|few|TRBV15
TGTGCCACCGTGGGAGGGACAGGGAATCAGCCCCAGCATTTT
CATVGGTGNQPQHF
>NA|TRBJ2-1|NA|TRBV6-2/TRBV6-3
TGTGCCAGCAGTTACATTGTGGAGGGTTCGAATGAGCAGTTCTTC
CASSYIVEGSNEQFF
>NA|TRBJ1-2|NA|TRBV3-1
TGTGCCAGCAGCCAAGCCGGGACGCTGACTAACTATGGCTACACCTTC
CASSQAGTLTNYGYTF
>NA|TRBJ1-2|NA|TRBV6-2/TRBV6-3
TGTGCCAGCAGGGACATCCGGGACGCAGGGAGCTATGGCTACACCTTC
CASRDIRDAGSYGYTF
>NA|TRBJ1-2|few|TRBV7-9
TGTGCCAGCAGCCCGGACTTAACTCTCCACTATGGCTACACCTTC
CASSPDLTLHYGYTF
>NA|TRBJ1-2|NA|TRBV29-1
TGCAGCGCCAGGGTCGACTATGGCTACACCTTC
CSARVDYGYTF
>NA|TRBJ1-2|NA|TRBV5-6
TGTGCCAGCACTTGGAGGGGGAAGAACTATGGCTACACCTTC
CASTWRGKNYGYTF
>TRBD1|TRBJ1-1|few|TRBV3-1
TGTGCCAGCAGCCAAAGGGGGCGACCGTGGACTGAAGCTTTCTTT
CASSQRGRPWTEAFF
>NA|TRBJ2-5|few|TRBV7-2
TGTGCCAGCAGCTTATTAGCGGTCCAAGAGACCCAGTACTTC
CASSLLAVQETQYF
>NA|TRBJ1-3|many|TRBV5-1
TGCGCCAGCAGCTTGGACCCGGTTGGAAACACCATATATTTT
CASSLDPVGNTIYF
>NA|TRBJ2-1|few|TRBV5-6
TGTGCCAGCAGCTTTGGTGCAGGGGCAAATGAGCAGTTCTTC
CASSFGAGANEQFF
>NA|TRBJ2-1|few|TRBV7-2
TGTGCCAGCAGCTTATCCTTGGACAGTTACAATGAGCAGTTCTTC
CASSLSLDSYNEQFF
>TRBD2|TRBJ2-2|few|TRBV7-2
TGTGCCAGCAGCTTATTTTGGCGGGGGAAAAATCCCGGGGAGCTGTTTTTT
CASSLFWRGKNPGELFF